This T cell receptor (beta chain) was captured by sequencing in a study of identical twins' blood T cells. Via MiXCR, TCRdb re-called the 5' RACE reads, giving one row per CDR3 protein. The table lists 350,000 to 450,000 distinct CDR3 sequences, roughly 31% of them singletons. Three pairs of healthy female monozygous twins were the donors. Likely shared infections and vaccines: all three twin pairs were reared together. Germline assignment: CDR1 SGHDT and CDR2 YYEEEE. The CDR3 covers 14 residues. V was cut by 4 bases and J by 8 bases, with 18 bases left in between. The rearrangement joins TRBV5-6 to TRBJ1-1; D remains unclear. This TCR was sampled from a woman aged 18 to 49 in good health. Sequenced material: PBMCs. CDR3 nucleotide sequence: TGTGCCAGCAGCCCTATCTCTTCCCGCGGGGAAGCTTTCTTT. Protein: CASSPISSRGEAFF.